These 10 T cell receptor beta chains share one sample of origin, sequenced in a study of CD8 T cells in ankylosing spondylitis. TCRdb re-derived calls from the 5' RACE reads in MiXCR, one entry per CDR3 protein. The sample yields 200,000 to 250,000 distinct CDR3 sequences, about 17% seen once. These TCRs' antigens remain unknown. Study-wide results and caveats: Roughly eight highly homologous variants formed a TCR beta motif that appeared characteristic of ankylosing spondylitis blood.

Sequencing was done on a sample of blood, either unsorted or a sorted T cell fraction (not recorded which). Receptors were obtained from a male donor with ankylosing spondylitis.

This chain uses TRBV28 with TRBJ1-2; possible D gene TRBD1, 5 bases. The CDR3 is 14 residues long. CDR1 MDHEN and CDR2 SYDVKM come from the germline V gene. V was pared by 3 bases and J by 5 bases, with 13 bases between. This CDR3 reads CASSFLEEGYGYTF. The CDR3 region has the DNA TGTGCCAGCAGTTTTCTGGAGGAGGGGTATGGCTACACCTTC.

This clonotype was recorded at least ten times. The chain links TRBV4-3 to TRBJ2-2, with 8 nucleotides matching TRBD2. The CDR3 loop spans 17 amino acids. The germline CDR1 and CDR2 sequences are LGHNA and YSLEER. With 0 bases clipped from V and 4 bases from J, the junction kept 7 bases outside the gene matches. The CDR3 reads CASSQDQVSGGTGELFF. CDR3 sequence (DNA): TGCGCCAGCAGCCAAGATCAAGTCAGCGGGGGCACCGGGGAGCTGTTTTTT.

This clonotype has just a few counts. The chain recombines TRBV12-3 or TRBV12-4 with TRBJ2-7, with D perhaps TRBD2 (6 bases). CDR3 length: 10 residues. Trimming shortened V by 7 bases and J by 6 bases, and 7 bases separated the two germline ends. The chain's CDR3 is CASMGGEQYF. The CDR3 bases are TGTGCCAGCATGGGAGGCGAGCAGTACTTC.

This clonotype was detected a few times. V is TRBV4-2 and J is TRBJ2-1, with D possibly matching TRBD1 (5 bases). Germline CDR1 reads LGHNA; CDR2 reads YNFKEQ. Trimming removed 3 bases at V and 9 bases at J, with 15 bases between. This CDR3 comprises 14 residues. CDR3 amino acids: CASSQATVPAEQFF. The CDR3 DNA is TGTGCCAGCAGCCAGGCGACAGTGCCTGCTGAGCAGTTCTTC.

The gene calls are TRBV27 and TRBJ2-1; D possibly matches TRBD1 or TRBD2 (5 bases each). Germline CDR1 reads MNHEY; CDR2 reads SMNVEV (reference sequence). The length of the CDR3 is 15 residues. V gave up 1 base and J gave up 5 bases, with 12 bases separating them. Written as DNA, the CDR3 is TGTGCCAGCAGTTTATTCGGGGCGACCCACAATGAGCAGTTCTTC. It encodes CASSLFGATHNEQFF.

The CDR3 protein is CASNHASTHSDSSYEQYF. In nucleotides, the CDR3 is TGTGCCAGCAACCATGCCAGTACCCACTCGGACAGTTCCTACGAGCAGTACTTC. The V gene is TRBV11-1, the J gene TRBJ2-7, with D perhaps matching TRBD1 (6 bases). CDR3 length: 18 residues. Germline CDR1 and CDR2: SGHAT and FQDESV (reference sequence). With 7 bases removed from V and 1 base from J, the gap between germline ends came to 26 bases.

CDR3 sequence (DNA): TGTGCCAGCAGTTTAGTCGGAGGGGGCTTAGAGTTCTTC. As protein: CASSLVGGGLEFF. The chain recombines TRBV12-3 or TRBV12-4 with TRBJ2-1, with D possibly TRBD1 on 7 matching bases. V was shortened by 1 base and J by 14 bases, with 15 bases between the two germline ends. This CDR3 contains 13 residues.

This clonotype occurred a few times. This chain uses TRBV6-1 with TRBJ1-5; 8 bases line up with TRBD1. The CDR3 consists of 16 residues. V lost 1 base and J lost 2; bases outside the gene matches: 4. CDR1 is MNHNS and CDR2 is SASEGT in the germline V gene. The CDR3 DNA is TGTGCCAGCAGTGAAGGCGAGGGACAGGGCAATCAGCCCCAGCATTTT. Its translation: CASSEGEGQGNQPQHF.

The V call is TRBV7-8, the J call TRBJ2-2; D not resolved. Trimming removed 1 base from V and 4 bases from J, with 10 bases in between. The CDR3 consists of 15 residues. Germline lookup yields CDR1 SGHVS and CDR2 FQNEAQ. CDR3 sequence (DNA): TGTGCCAGCAGCTTAGGTTTTGGGTTCACCGGGGAGCTGTTTTTT. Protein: CASSLGFGFTGELFF.

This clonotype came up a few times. In nucleotides, the CDR3 is TGTGCCAGCAGCTTTGAGGACGAGCAGTACTTC. Residues: CASSFEDEQYF. The V gene is TRBV11-2, the J gene TRBJ2-7; D unresolved. The V gene's germline CDR1 is SGHAT and CDR2 FQNNGV. V shed 3 bases and J shed 5 bases, with 5 bases lying between them. The CDR3 contains 11 residues.